These 21 T cell receptor beta chains came from one sample sequenced in a study of CD8+CD57+ T cells in acquired aplastic anemia (dated by TCRdb to about 2018). Sequenced on an Illumina HiSeq 2000. TCR beta VDJ combination and CDR3 sequence profiling used genomic DNA as the template. TCRdb itself trimmed the public reads at Q25 with fastp, ran MiXCR and retained productive beta chains. Every distinct CDR3 protein forms one entry, paired with its most common genes and DNA. For this sample there are 150,000 to 200,000 distinct CDR3 sequences; around half appear just once. More than 1.5% of the sample comes from the top ten. The patients picked for sequencing were ones in whom flow cytometry had shown an expansion of CD8+CD57+ cells. Sequencing used sorted CD4+, CD8+, or CD8+CD57+ T cells (not recorded which) from PBMCs. Every receptor here comes from a human donor with aplastic anemia.

This clonotype was observed a few times. The rearrangement links TRBV7-9 to TRBJ1-1, with TRBD1 identical over 7 bases. The CDR3 has 14 amino acids. With 1 base clipped from V and 5 bases from J, the junction kept 4 bases outside the gene matches. Germline loops: CDR1 SEHNR, CDR2 FQNEAQ (reference sequence). The CDR3 is CASSLGNRGTEAFF. In DNA, the CDR3 is TGTGCCAGCAGCTTAGGAAACAGGGGAACTGAAGCTTTCTTT.

Many counts were recorded for this clonotype. The chain joins TRBV5-8 to TRBJ2-3, with D perhaps matching TRBD1 (6 bases). V dropped 0 bases and J dropped 6 bases, with 11 bases sitting between them. Germline assignment: CDR1 SGHTS and CDR2 YDEGEE. The length of the CDR3 is 14 residues. CDR3 sequence reads: CASSLGTQGDTQYF. As DNA, the CDR3 is TGTGCCAGCAGCTTGGGAACCCAGGGGGATACGCAGTATTTT.

In its sample, this clonotype was seen a few times. V is TRBV19 and J is TRBJ1-1, with D perhaps TRBD1 (5 bases). The CDR3 is 12 amino acids. Germline V gene sequence: CDR1 LNHDA, CDR2 SQIVND (reference sequence). Deletions cut 8 bases from V and 3 bases from J, with 10 bases between. This chain's CDR3 is CASRQGDTEAFF. The DNA for the CDR3 is TGTGCCAGTCGCCAGGGCGACACTGAAGCTTTCTTT.

This clonotype was seen ten or more times. The chain joins TRBV4-1 to TRBJ2-5, with 11 nucleotides matching TRBD2. The CDR3 spans 17 residues. V was pared by 0 bases and J by 7 bases, with 10 bases of the junction left unmatched. CDR1 is MGHRA and CDR2 is YSYEKL in the germline V gene. CDR3 DNA sequence: TGCGCCAGCAGCCAAGAGGCCAGGACTAGCGGGTCCGTGACCCAGTACTTC. Its protein product is CASSQEARTSGSVTQYF.

This clonotype was seen only once. V usage is TRBV20-1 and J usage is TRBJ2-7; maybe TRBD2 (5 bases). This CDR3 is built from 14 residues. Germline CDR1 reads DFQATT; CDR2 reads SNEGSKA (reference sequence). V lost 0 bases and J 3 bases, leaving 12 bases between the germline ends. The CDR3 DNA is TGCAGTGCTAGAGATCAGAGGGATAACTACGAGCAGTACTTC. As protein: CSARDQRDNYEQYF.

The sample holds one count of this clonotype. The rearrangement joins TRBV20-1 to TRBJ1-6, with D uncertain. Per germline, CDR1 DFQATT and CDR2 SNEGSKA (reference sequence). CDR3 size: 14 residues. V lost 6 bases, J lost 7 bases, and 16 bases lay in between. The CDR3 DNA reads as TGCAGTGCGAAGGGTGATCAAGGGAATTCACCCCTCCACTTT. Its protein is CSAKGDQGNSPLHF.

This clonotype was recorded at least ten times. This sequence joins TRBV9 and TRBJ2-1; TRBD1 agrees at 8 bases. Germline V gene lookup returns CDR1 SGDLS and CDR2 YYNGEE. Trimming removed 3 bases from V and 5 bases from J; junction bases left unmatched: 7. CDR3 length equals 15 residues. CDR3: CASSANRGDNNEQFF. In DNA, the CDR3 is TGTGCCAGCAGCGCAAACAGGGGGGATAACAATGAGCAGTTCTTC.

CDR3 sequence: CATSDSSGSSDEQFF. The CDR3 nucleotides read TGTGCCACCAGTGATTCAAGCGGGAGCTCCGATGAGCAGTTCTTC. The V and J genes are TRBV24-1 and TRBJ2-1; 8 nucleotides agree with TRBD2. From germline, CDR1 is KGHDR and CDR2 SFDVKD. Germline trimming cut 2 bases from V and 8 bases from J; bases unmatched to any gene: 7. The CDR3 is 15 amino acids.

This clonotype has at least ten counts. The V and J genes are TRBV12-3 or TRBV12-4 and TRBJ2-3; D not certain. The CDR3 totals 12 residues. V dropped 5 bases and J dropped 4 bases, with 7 bases sitting between them. CDR3 amino acids: CASSTTPDTQYF. CDR3 nucleotide sequence: TGTGCCAGCAGTACCACCCCAGATACGCAGTATTTT.

A remark on this clonotype: A junction end diverges from the germline sequence, so it may reflect a read error. This chain joins TRBV20-1 and TRBJ2-7; a weak D match, TRBD1 (6 bases). Germline CDR1 is DFQATT and CDR2 is SNEGSKA (reference sequence). CDR3 length: 12 amino acids. CDR3: CSAGRQAYEPYF. CDR3 in DNA: TGCAGTGCTGGGAGACAGGCCTACGAGCCGTACTTC.

The chain uses TRBV27 and TRBJ1-1, with D tentatively TRBD1 (5 bases). Germline-derived CDR1 and CDR2 are MNHEY and SMNVEV (reference sequence). CDR3 length: 14 amino acids. Trimming took off 8 bases at V and 0 bases at J, with 13 bases between the two ends. The CDR3, as DNA: TGTGCCAGCTCAAAGGAGGGGTTGAACACTGAAGCTTTCTTT. Translating gives CASSKEGLNTEAFF.

This clonotype appeared many times. The chain couples TRBV7-8 to TRBJ1-2; perhaps TRBD1 as D (5 bases). The CDR3 has 14 residues. The germline gives CDR1 SGHVS, CDR2 FQNEAQ. V was shortened by 2 bases and J by 2 bases, with 9 bases between the two germline ends. CDR3 sequence: CASSLRDRNYGYTF. The CDR3 DNA sequence: TGTGCCAGCAGCTTAAGAGACAGAAACTATGGCTACACCTTC.

This clonotype showed up just a few times. CDR3 in amino acids: CASSPGPHTGELFF. The CDR3 coding sequence is TGTGCCAGCTCACCGGGACCTCACACCGGGGAGCTGTTTTTT. The V call is TRBV18, the J call TRBJ2-2, with D perhaps TRBD1 or TRBD2 (5 bases each). V was trimmed by 3 bases and J by 3 bases, leaving 8 bases between them. The length of the CDR3 is 14 residues. Germline-derived CDR1 and CDR2 are KGHSH and LQKENI.

This clonotype occurred many times. This sequence joins TRBV7-3 and TRBJ2-1, with a tentative D call TRBD2 (5 bases). Per germline, CDR1 SGHTA and CDR2 FQGTGA. The CDR3 totals 13 residues. V shed 2 bases and J shed 5 bases, with 7 bases lying between them. Written as DNA, the CDR3 is TGTGCCAGCAGCTTATCACTAGACAATGAGCAGTTCTTC. This encodes CASSLSLDNEQFF.

This clonotype was found many times. This chain connects TRBV29-1 to TRBJ2-7; 9 bases are shared with TRBD1. Germline V gives CDR1 SQVTM, CDR2 ANQGSEA. The trim removed 4 bases at V and 6 bases at J, leaving 7 bases unmatched. The CDR3 has 13 amino acids. The CDR3 protein is CSVGGTGLGEQYF. The CDR3 DNA sequence: TGCAGCGTTGGGGGGACAGGGCTCGGCGAGCAGTACTTC.

There are many counts of this clonotype. This sequence joins TRBV20-1 and TRBJ2-1; 7 nucleotides match TRBD2. The J segment lost 3 bases and the V segment lost 5 bases, leaving 7 bases of the junction unmatched. Germline V gene data show CDR1 as DFQATT and CDR2 as SNEGSKA (reference sequence). The CDR3 runs to 14 residues. The CDR3 is CSASFTGGYNEQFF. In DNA, the CDR3 is TGCAGTGCTTCGTTCACGGGAGGCTACAATGAGCAGTTCTTC.

There are many counts of this clonotype. The chain employs TRBV27 and TRBJ1-6; maybe TRBD1 (5 bases). The CDR3 is 15 amino acids. Germline V CDR1 and CDR2: MNHEY, SMNVEV (reference sequence). V dropped 5 bases and J dropped 0 bases, with 8 bases sitting between them. The CDR3 DNA reads as TGTGCCAGCAGTCCAGACAGCTCCTATAATTCACCCCTCCACTTT. The encoded protein is CASSPDSSYNSPLHF.

Regarding this clonotype: This may be a read error, as it is one base from a much larger clone. The chain recombines TRBV19 with TRBJ2-6, with 7 bases identical to TRBD1. CDR3 length: 19 residues. V was clipped by 4 bases and J by 1 base; unmatched bases: 13. Germline V gene sequence: CDR1 LNHDA, CDR2 SQIVND (reference sequence). The CDR3 region has the DNA TGTGCCAGTAGTACACCGGGACAGCCGGAGAATTCTGGGGCCAACGTCCTGACTTTC. The encoded protein is CASSTPGQPENSGANVLTF.

The V gene is TRBV10-2, the J gene TRBJ2-7, with 13 bases aligning to TRBD2. Germline V lookup: CDR1 WSHSY, CDR2 SAAADI. The CDR3 is made up of 14 amino acids. Losses at the gene ends were 4 bases for V and 6 bases for J; bases not matched to a gene: 3. This chain's CDR3 is CASSGTSGGAEQYF. The CDR3 DNA reads TGCGCCAGCAGTGGAACTAGCGGGGGGGCCGAGCAGTACTTC.

This clonotype appeared many times. The chain employs TRBV12-3 or TRBV12-4 and TRBJ2-3; no firm D call. Trimming left V 5 bases short and J 6 bases short, with 9 bases between. CDR3 size: 12 residues. DNA of the CDR3: TGTGCCAGCAGTCCCTCCCCCGATACGCAGTATTTT. Translating it yields CASSPSPDTQYF.

The rearrangement joins TRBV7-6 to TRBJ2-7; 11 positions match TRBD2. With V trimmed by 4 bases and J by 2 bases, 19 bases remained unmatched. Per germline, CDR1 SGHVS and CDR2 FNYEAQ. This CDR3 is built from 20 residues. CDR3 sequence (DNA): TGTGCCAGCAGCTCGCAACCCCCGGGGACTAGCGGAATACCCCCCTACGAGCAGTACTTC. Encoded protein: CASSSQPPGTSGIPPYEQYF. Filled out from reference TRBV7-6 and TRBJ2-7, the complete variable domain reads GAGVSQSPRYKVTKRGQDVALRCDPISGHVSLYWYRQALGQGPEFLTYFNYEAQQDKSGLPNDRFSAERPEGSISTLTIQRTEQRDSAMYRCASSSQPPGTSGIPPYEQYFGPGTRLTVT.